The rows below give T cell receptor beta chains drawn from one sample of a study of blood T cells in healthy people across ages. TCRdb recomputed calls from the 5' RACE reads with MiXCR, one row per CDR3 protein. The sample has more than 500,000 distinct CDR3 sequences, 25% to 30% seen once. Sequencing used blood. The receptors were gathered from a woman aged 70-85 years in good health. CDR3s include the opening cysteine and the closing phenylalanine or tryptophan. A D gene is named only where the DNA matches it firmly.

j_call: TRBJ2-1; d_call: NA; v_call: TRBV21-1; cdr3_aa: CASSRMGLRPAKGIRYNEQFF
j_call: TRBJ2-6; d_call: NA; v_call: TRBV5-1; cdr3_aa: CASSLVRDSGANVLTF
j_call: TRBJ2-7; d_call: TRBD2; v_call: TRBV20-1; cdr3_aa: CSARDPSSGGYEQYF
j_call: TRBJ2-3; d_call: TRBD1; v_call: TRBV4-1; cdr3_aa: CASSQPDREADTQYF
j_call: TRBJ2-5; d_call: NA; v_call: TRBV21-1; cdr3_aa: CASSRWDRQETQYF
j_call: NA; d_call: TRBD1; v_call: TRBV7-6; cdr3_aa: CASSPGQGPNEQFF
j_call: TRBJ2-7; d_call: TRBD2; v_call: TRBV13; cdr3_aa: CASSLVRGYHEQYF
j_call: TRBJ2-5; d_call: TRBD1; v_call: TRBV24-1; cdr3_aa: CATSDARGGETQYF
j_call: NA; d_call: NA; v_call: TRBV27; cdr3_aa: CASSFRGAQYEQYF
j_call: TRBJ1-5; d_call: NA; v_call: TRBV20-1; cdr3_aa: CSATSGTIDQPQHF
j_call: TRBJ1-4; d_call: NA; v_call: TRBV18; cdr3_aa: CASSPQGPTNEKLFF
j_call: TRBJ2-7; d_call: TRBD1; v_call: TRBV7-2; cdr3_aa: CACSLAGTGNYEQYF
j_call: TRBJ2-3; d_call: NA; v_call: TRBV7-2; cdr3_aa: CASSLGFVGTDTQYF
j_call: TRBJ2-1; d_call: NA; v_call: TRBV25-1; cdr3_aa: CASSEMGASRLNNEQFF
j_call: TRBJ1-1; d_call: NA; v_call: TRBV12-3/TRBV12-4; cdr3_aa: CASRYPGGDAGTEAFF
j_call: NA; d_call: TRBD1; v_call: TRBV6-2/TRBV6-3; cdr3_aa: CASSYGTGRRETQYF
j_call: TRBJ2-5; d_call: NA; v_call: TRBV20-1; cdr3_aa: CSAPDSSGQETQYF
j_call: TRBJ2-7; d_call: NA; v_call: TRBV4-1; cdr3_aa: CASSPHFDSTYEQYF
j_call: TRBJ2-6; d_call: TRBD1; v_call: TRBV7-3; cdr3_aa: CASKTGTFSGANVLTF
j_call: TRBJ2-3; d_call: NA; v_call: TRBV29-1; cdr3_aa: CSVVTGKADTQYF
j_call: TRBJ2-5; d_call: TRBD2; v_call: TRBV20-1; cdr3_aa: CSARRAAGSQETQYF
j_call: TRBJ2-1; d_call: NA; v_call: TRBV6-2/TRBV6-3; cdr3_aa: CASGDPNGVNSYNEQFF
j_call: TRBJ2-5; d_call: NA; v_call: TRBV5-5; cdr3_aa: CASSFNWFRETQYF
j_call: TRBJ2-2; d_call: NA; v_call: TRBV28; cdr3_aa: CASSLGKAAGELFF
j_call: TRBJ2-1; d_call: TRBD2; v_call: TRBV4-2; cdr3_aa: CASSQATASGIYNEQFF
j_call: TRBJ1-2; d_call: TRBD1; v_call: TRBV24-1; cdr3_aa: CATRGTTGEGYTF
j_call: TRBJ2-3; d_call: TRBD2; v_call: TRBV7-9; cdr3_aa: CASSFGTSSDTQYF